The present T cell receptor beta chain was sequenced within a study of CD8 T cells in Susac syndrome. Whole-study results and caveats: By the study's own acknowledgment, its TCR sequencing and HLA analysis included relatively few individuals.

With random hexamers, about 0.5 to 1 ug RNA was reverse transcribed. Amplification of TCR beta CDR3 was carried out by immunoSEQ multiplex PCR, which covered 54 Vbeta and 13 Jbeta segments. Each CDR3 protein gets one entry after TCRdb re-called the immunoSEQ multiplex PCR reads with MiXCR. The sample contains under 20,000 distinct CDR3 sequences, 90% to 95% of which appear only once. CD8+ and CD4+ T cells taken from blood had their TCR beta sequenced. In germline, CDR1 is SEHNR, CDR2 FQNEAQ (reference sequence). The CDR3 totals 15 residues. V was shortened by 5 bases and J by 0 bases, with 12 bases between the two germline ends. Comment on this clonotype: The antigen is unknown.

The clonotype comes from a human donor in good health. The rearrangement uses TRBV7-9 and TRBJ2-3; TRBD2 is a possible D gene (6 bases). The sequenced sample was CD8+ T cells from PBMCs. The CDR3 nucleotides read TGTGCCAGCAGCCTTAGCGGAGAGAGCACAGATACGCAGTATTTT. Translated: CASSLSGESTDTQYF. The entire variable domain, with the rest obtained from reference TRBV7-9 and TRBJ2-3, is as follows: DTGVSQNPRHKITKRGQNVTFRCDPISEHNRLYWYRQTLGQGPEFLTYFQNEAQLEKSRLLSDRFSAERPKGSFSTLEIQRTEQGDSAMYLCASSLSGESTDTQYFGPGTRLTVL.